This entry lists 6 T cell receptor beta chains sequenced from one sample in a study of blood T cell repertoires in COVID-19. The table came from immunoSEQ multiplex PCR; TCRdb's copy has only in-frame clones and leaves some out. The sample lists 60,000 to 75,000 clones, about 89% occurring once. The specimen was peripheral blood. These receptors were taken from an older woman with acute or convalescent COVID-19.

The gene calls are TRBV10-3 and TRBJ1-5; 7 bases are shared with TRBD1. CDR3 length: 14 amino acids. Per the germline V gene, CDR1 is ENHRY and CDR2 is SYGVKD. V shed 5 bases and J 3 bases; nucleotides not matched to a gene: 4. The CDR3 reads CAISYDRDNQPQHF. The CDR3 coding sequence is TGTGCCATCAGTTACGACAGGGACAATCAGCCCCAGCATTTT.

The gene calls are TRBV6-5 and TRBJ1-3; TRBD1 aligns across 7 bases. V dropped 5 bases and J dropped 3; count of bases not matched to a gene: 4. CDR1 and CDR2 from the germline V gene are MNHEY and SVGAGI. The CDR3 runs to 14 residues. The CDR3 loop reads CASSKTGHGNTIYF. The DNA of the CDR3 is TGTGCCAGCAGTAAGACAGGGCATGGAAACACCATATATTTT.

The chain is built from TRBV5-1 and TRBJ2-2, with a possible D match to TRBD1 (7 bases). CDR3 length equals 17 residues. Trimming cost V 7 bases and J 0 bases, with 19 bases left between them. In germline, CDR1 is SGHRS, CDR2 YFSETQ. CDR3 sequence (DNA): TGCGCCAGCTCAGGGATGCAGGGGGGCGCGAACACCGGGGAGCTGTTTTTT. This encodes CASSGMQGGANTGELFF.

This chain connects TRBV7-3 to TRBJ2-5; TRBD2 matches 7 bases. The CDR3 is 15 residues long. Looked up from germline, CDR1 is SGHTA and CDR2 is FQGTGA. V was clipped by 2 bases and J by 2 bases; unmatched bases: 5. This chain's CDR3 is CASSLQSGVQETQYF. The CDR3 DNA follows: TGTGCCAGCAGCTTACAAAGCGGGGTACAAGAGACCCAGTACTTC.

The rearrangement links TRBV30 to TRBJ2-3, with 10 bases identical to TRBD2. The junction had 5 bases not matched to a gene; V was cut back by 1 base and J by 4 bases. The CDR3 is 15 amino acids. Germline CDR1 and CDR2: GTSNPN and SVGIG (reference sequence). Here the CDR3 reads CAWSGSGGVSDTQYF. The DNA for the CDR3 is TGTGCCTGGAGTGGAAGCGGGGGGGTCTCAGATACGCAGTATTTT.

The chain uses TRBV7-9 and TRBJ2-5, with 7 bases fitting TRBD2. V shed 5 bases, J shed 5 bases, and the junction held 14 bases outside the gene matches. Germline V gene lookup returns CDR1 SEHNR and CDR2 FQNEAQ (reference sequence). The CDR3 is made up of 16 amino acids. For the CDR3, the DNA is TGTGCCAGCAGCCCGAGGACTAGGAGGGGCGGTGAGACCCAGTACTTC. It yields the protein CASSPRTRRGGETQYF.